The clone carrying this T cell receptor (beta chain) was seen once. What it binds is not known. The CDR3 consists of 14 residues. Trimming removed 6 bases from V and 5 bases from J; junction bases left unmatched: 7. In germline, CDR1 is SGHVS, CDR2 FQNEAQ. PCR primers comprised 60 Vbeta and 13 Jbeta primers. The protocol was immunoSEQ multiplex PCR, while the TCRdb copy is restricted to in-frame clones and leaves out a portion. In the table there are over 150,000 clones, around 75% of which are singletons. These data come from a study of cytomegalovirus exposure and HLA in healthy donors. General study points: Rarity characterized most TCR sequences, yet some public TCRs appeared in many donors.

The sequenced sample consisted of PBMCs. V and J are TRBV7-8 and TRBJ2-1, with 7 positions matching TRBD2. This sequence was found in a male donor in good health and CMV-seronegative. This CDR3 is CASRQGLENNEQFF. The CDR3 coding sequence is TGTGCCAGCAGACAAGGACTAGAGAACAATGAGCAGTTCTTC.